This is a list of T cell receptor beta chains from one sample in a study of shared clonotypes between healthy human individuals. The method was immunoSEQ multiplex PCR; TCRdb's version includes in-frame clones alone and lacks a portion of them. The sample holds over 2 million clones, over 85% seen once. Sequences were obtained from naive CD4+ T cells sorted from blood. The receptors derive from a man younger than 35 in good health. Both conserved end residues are part of each CDR3. D genes are given only for firm matches. Where a row states a size, it is once, few, many or the class of an expanded clone; other rows omit it.

clone size	V gene	J gene	D gene	CDR3 DNA	CDR3 protein
.	TRBV19	TRBJ1-6	.	TGTGCCAGTAGTAGCCCCAGTTCACCCCTCCACTTT	CASSSPSSPLHF
.	TRBV30	TRBJ2-6	.	TGTGCCGGGGGACTCTCTGGGGCCAACGTCCTGACTTTC	CAGGLSGANVLTF
.	TRBV5-6	TRBJ2-3	TRBD2	TGTGCCAGCAGCTTGACTAGCGGACGCACAGATACGCAGTATTTT	CASSLTSGRTDTQYF
few	TRBV7-9	TRBJ1-6	.	TGTGCCAGCAGCTTAGGCTCACCCCTCCACTTT	CASSLGSPLHF
.	TRBV11-2	TRBJ2-4	.	TGTGCCAGCAGCTTGAACGGGGCGACCAAAAACATTCAGTACTTC	CASSLNGATKNIQYF
.	TRBV7-2	TRBJ2-7	TRBD2	TGTGCCAGCAGCTTAGACCCCGGGAGGGCCTCCGAGCAGTACTTC	CASSLDPGRASEQYF
.	TRBV5-6	TRBJ2-4	TRBD2	TGTGCCAGCAGTCCCGGGACTAGCGGGAAAAACATTCAGTACTTC	CASSPGTSGKNIQYF
.	TRBV25-1	TRBJ2-3	TRBD1	TGTGCCAGCAGGACAGGGGGCCGGACAGATACGCAGTATTTT	CASRTGGRTDTQYF
.	TRBV13	TRBJ2-1	.	TGTGCCAGCAGTTTTCTTGGACCCCCGTCCAACAATGAGCAGTTCTTC	CASSFLGPPSNNEQFF
.	TRBV9	TRBJ2-2	TRBD2	TGTGCCAGCAGCGCCCTAAGAGCGGGAGGGCCTAACGGGGAGCTGTTTTTT	CASSALRAGGPNGELFF
.	TRBV5-4	TRBJ1-1	.	TGTGCCAGCAATCGAGAAGGCGGGAACACTGAAGCTTTCTTT	CASNREGGNTEAFF
.	TRBV10-3	TRBJ1-3	.	TGTGCCATCAGTGACCTGAGCTCTGGAAACACCATATATTTT	CAISDLSSGNTIYF
.	TRBV18	TRBJ2-3	.	TGTGCCAGCTCACTTGGACTCGCCACAGATACGCAGTATTTT	CASSLGLATDTQYF
.	TRBV28	TRBJ1-2	TRBD1	TGTGCCAGCAAAAACCGGGACAGCGAAAGTAACTATGGCTACACCTTC	CASKNRDSESNYGYTF
.	TRBV10-3	TRBJ2-7	.	TGTGCCATCAGTGAGTTGGGGGTCGAGCAGTACTTC	CAISELGVEQYF